This TCR beta chain was obtained from a study of identical twins. Donors uniformly comprised healthy Caucasians. This clonotype was detected only a few times. TCRdb ran MiXCR on the 5' RACE reads and lists one entry per CDR3 protein. The sample contains hundreds of thousands of distinct CDR3 sequences, roughly 26% of which appear only once. The same sample was also used in a study of T cells expressing NK-cell markers.

The sequencing sample was made of CD4+ T cells sorted from blood. The TCR was taken from a woman between 18 and 29 years old in good health.

The CDR3 coding sequence is TGTGCCTGGAGTGTCCTCTTCTATAACTATGGCTACACCTTC. It is translated as CAWSVLFYNYGYTF. The chain links TRBV30 to TRBJ1-2, with D hard to call. Trimming removed 0 bases at V and 1 base at J, with 9 bases between. This CDR3 has 14 amino acids. The germline V gene has CDR1 GTSNPN and CDR2 SVGIG (reference sequence). The entire variable domain, with the rest obtained from reference TRBV30 and TRBJ1-2, is as follows: SQTIHQWPATLVQPVGSPLSLECTVEGTSNPNLYWYRQAAGRGLQLLFYSVGIGQISSEVPQNLSASRPQDRQFILSSKKLLLSDSGFYLCAWSVLFYNYGYTFGSGTRLTVV.